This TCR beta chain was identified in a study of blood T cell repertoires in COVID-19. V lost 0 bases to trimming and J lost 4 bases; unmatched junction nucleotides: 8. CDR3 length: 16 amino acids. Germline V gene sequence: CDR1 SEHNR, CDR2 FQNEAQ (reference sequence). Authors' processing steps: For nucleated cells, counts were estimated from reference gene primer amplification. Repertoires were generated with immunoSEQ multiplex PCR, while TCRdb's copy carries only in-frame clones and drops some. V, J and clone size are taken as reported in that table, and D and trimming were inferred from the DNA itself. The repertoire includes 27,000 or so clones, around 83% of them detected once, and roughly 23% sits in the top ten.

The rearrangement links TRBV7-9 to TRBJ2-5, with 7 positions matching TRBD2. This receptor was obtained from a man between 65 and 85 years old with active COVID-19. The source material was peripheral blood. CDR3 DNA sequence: TGTGCCAGCAGCTTAGCGCTTCTAGCGGTGTCAGAGACCCAGTACTTC. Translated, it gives CASSLALLAVSETQYF.